These 30 T cell receptor beta chains were all obtained from the same sample, sequenced in a study of PD-1 blockade in classical Hodgkin lymphoma. TCRdb's table, derived via immunoSEQ multiplex PCR, lists solely in-frame clones and lacks some. Of 47,000 or so clones listed, roughly 91% were seen once; the top ten hold roughly 5%. Stated time point: newly diagnosed, previously untreated cHL patient sample. Sequencing used peripheral blood mononuclear cells (PBMCs). All receptors come from a human donor with classical Hodgkin lymphoma.

This clone is a singleton in its sample. This chain connects TRBV28 to TRBJ1-2, with 8 bases matching TRBD1. CDR3 length: 16 amino acids. Germline CDR1 MDHEN, CDR2 SYDVKM. V was clipped by 8 bases and J by 4 bases; unmatched bases: 15. CDR3: CASARTGGGRGYGYTF. The CDR3 nucleotides are TGTGCCAGCGCAAGAACAGGGGGTGGGAGGGGCTATGGCTACACCTTC.

The chain combines TRBV28 with TRBJ1-5; 7 bases are shared with TRBD1. CDR1 and CDR2 from the germline V gene are MDHEN and SYDVKM. Trimming cost V 6 bases and J 7 bases; bases outside gene matches: 9. The CDR3 has 14 residues. CDR3 DNA: TGTGCCAGCAGACACCCGACAGGGCCCCAGCCCCAGCATTTT. Its protein product is CASRHPTGPQPQHF.

J is TRBJ1-5 and V is TRBV10-3; 7 bases agree with TRBD1. V lost 5 bases to trimming and J lost 7 bases; unmatched junction nucleotides: 5. The length of the CDR3 is 13 residues. Germline CDR1 and CDR2: ENHRY and SYGVKD. As DNA, the CDR3 is TGTGCCATCAGTCTTACAGGGGACCAGCCCCAGCATTTT. The encoded protein is CAISLTGDQPQHF.

The rearrangement links TRBV5-6 to TRBJ2-1, with D perhaps TRBD1 (5 bases). Germline V gives CDR1 SGHDT, CDR2 YYEEEE. This CDR3 has 15 residues. Trimming pared 2 bases from V and 2 bases from J, leaving 11 bases between. CDR3 residues: CASSFLGETYNEQFF. In DNA form, the CDR3 reads TGTGCCAGCAGCTTCTTAGGGGAAACCTACAATGAGCAGTTCTTC.

The DNA of the CDR3 is TGTGCCAGCAGCTTGGGCGTCGAGCGGGGGCGCTACGAGCAGTACTTC. Its protein is CASSLGVERGRYEQYF. The V and J genes are TRBV5-6 and TRBJ2-7, with 8 bases identical to TRBD2. This CDR3 comprises 16 residues. Germline lookup yields CDR1 SGHDT and CDR2 YYEEEE. With V trimmed by 0 bases and J by 3 bases, 8 bases remained unmatched. Full variable domain (remainder filled in from reference TRBV5-6 and TRBJ2-7): DAGVTQSPTHLIKTRGQQVTLRCSPKSGHDTVSWYQQALGQGPQFIFQYYEEEERQRGNFPDRFSGHQFPNYSSELNVNALLLGDSALYLCASSLGVERGRYEQYFGPGTRLTVT.

The chain links TRBV28 to TRBJ1-2; D is unclear. Per the germline V gene, CDR1 is MDHEN and CDR2 is SYDVKM. V lost 2 bases and J 3 bases, leaving 13 bases between the germline ends. The CDR3 extends over 15 amino acids. CDR3 DNA: TGTGCCAGCAGTTTAGCGGGCAGAGAGCACTATGGCTACACCTTC. It specifies CASSLAGREHYGYTF.

The chain combines TRBV5-1 with TRBJ2-1; 7 bases line up with TRBD1. Germline CDR1 SGHRS, CDR2 YFSETQ. With 3 bases clipped from V and 9 bases from J, the junction kept 9 bases outside the gene matches. The CDR3 has 14 residues. CDR3 in amino acids: CASSSGDNRGEQFF. The CDR3 nucleotides read TGCGCCAGCAGCTCCGGGGACAACAGGGGTGAGCAGTTCTTC.

The chain recombines TRBV11-2 with TRBJ2-1, with D perhaps TRBD2 (6 bases). Trimming took 6 bases from V and 3 from J, leaving 21 bases between them. The length of the CDR3 is 17 residues. Looked up from germline, CDR1 is SGHAT and CDR2 is FQNNGV. The CDR3 is CASRPVPGGTNYNEQFF. As DNA, the CDR3 is TGTGCCAGCAGACCTGTCCCCGGCGGGACGAACTACAATGAGCAGTTCTTC.

This clone was detected only once. The genes are TRBV5-8 and TRBJ2-1, with TRBD2 identical over 8 bases. This CDR3 contains 16 residues. CDR1 and CDR2 (germline): SGHTS, YDEGEE. V gave up 2 bases and J gave up 2 bases; unmatched junction bases: 6. The CDR3 reads CASSLTTSETYNEQFF. Here the CDR3 DNA reads TGTGCCAGCAGCTTAACGACTAGCGAGACCTACAATGAGCAGTTCTTC.

V is TRBV27 and J is TRBJ2-1; a weak D match, TRBD1 (6 bases). Trimming cost V 4 bases and J 1 base, with 11 bases left between them. From germline, CDR1 is MNHEY and CDR2 SMNVEV (reference sequence). CDR3 size: 15 residues. The CDR3 sequence: CASSYWGRSYNEQFF. The CDR3 region has the DNA TGTGCCAGCAGTTATTGGGGGCGTTCCTACAATGAGCAGTTCTTC.

The gene calls are TRBV2 and TRBJ1-5; D not certain. Germline-derived CDR1 and CDR2 are SNHLY and FYNNEI. CDR3 size: 12 residues. Trimming pared 3 bases from V and 6 bases from J, leaving 6 bases between. CDR3 sequence reads: CASSDVAQPQHF. In DNA form, the CDR3 reads TGTGCCAGCAGTGACGTGGCTCAGCCCCAGCATTTT.

The count of this clone is one. The rearrangement uses TRBV7-3 and TRBJ2-1, with 7 nucleotides matching TRBD2. Germline V CDR1 and CDR2: SGHTA, FQGTGA. The trim removed 4 bases at V and 6 bases at J, leaving 9 bases unmatched. This CDR3 comprises 15 residues. CDR3 DNA: TGTGCCAGCAGCTCTATCCAGCGGGACTCCAATGAGCAGTTCTTC. Encoded protein: CASSSIQRDSNEQFF.

This clone appeared a few times. The gene calls are TRBV27 and TRBJ2-7, with 8 bases that match TRBD1. The CDR3 runs 15 residues. The germline V gene has CDR1 MNHEY and CDR2 SMNVEV (reference sequence). Trimming cost V 6 bases and J 0 bases; bases outside gene matches: 7. The CDR3 spells CASSPGGPASYEQYF. The CDR3 bases are TGTGCCAGCAGCCCAGGGGGCCCCGCCTCCTACGAGCAGTACTTC.

V is TRBV18 and J is TRBJ1-3; D is unresolved. The CDR3 covers 17 residues. Germline CDR1 KGHSH, CDR2 LQKENI. Trimming left V 2 bases short and J 0 bases short, with 14 bases between. The CDR3 is CASSPKPNGDSGNTIYF. For the CDR3, the DNA is TGTGCCAGCTCACCAAAGCCCAACGGCGACTCTGGAAACACCATATATTTT.

J is TRBJ2-3 and V is TRBV1; the D segment call TRBD2 is taken from the table without a DNA check. TRBV1 is termed a pseudogene. The CDR3 covers 17 residues. The DNA for the CDR3 is TGCACCAGCAGCCCGGCCGGGACTAGCGGGAGGGTAGATACGCAGTATTTT. It specifies CTSSPAGTSGRVDTQYF.

The chain carries TRBV5-1 and TRBJ2-2; D unclear. Germline V gene data show CDR1 as SGHRS and CDR2 as YFSETQ. V gave up 5 bases and J gave up 3 bases, with 17 bases separating them. This CDR3 is 16 amino acids long. CDR3 coding DNA: TGCGCCAGCAGTCTGGCGGAACCTCCCCACACCGGGGAGCTGTTTTTT. It specifies CASSLAEPPHTGELFF.

In its sample, this clone was seen a few times. This chain uses TRBV7-9 with TRBJ1-2; TRBD1 agrees at 7 bases. CDR3 length equals 16 residues. Germline V gene lookup returns CDR1 SEHNR and CDR2 FQNEAQ (reference sequence). V lost 6 bases, J lost 6 bases, and 16 bases stayed unmatched. This CDR3 reads CASSHLTRQGRNGYTF. The CDR3 DNA is TGTGCCAGCAGTCATCTCACCCGACAGGGTCGGAATGGCTACACCTTC.

V gene TRBV19 combines with J gene TRBJ1-1; D unclear. The CDR3 is 12 residues long. Per the germline V gene, CDR1 is LNHDA and CDR2 is SQIVND (reference sequence). V gave up 8 bases and J gave up 4 bases, with 11 bases separating them. CDR3 sequence reads: CASSLFGTEAFF. The CDR3 coding sequence is TGTGCCAGTTCCCTGTTTGGCACTGAAGCTTTCTTT.

The chain is built from TRBV5-1 and TRBJ2-7; 7 bases are a match to TRBD1. V shed 5 bases and J 5 bases; nucleotides not matched to a gene: 4. Germline assignment: CDR1 SGHRS and CDR2 YFSETQ. The CDR3 has 12 residues. Here the CDR3 reads CASSFDRDEQYF. For the CDR3, the DNA is TGCGCCAGCAGTTTCGACAGGGACGAGCAGTACTTC.

This clone was found once. This chain links TRBV6-1 with TRBJ2-7; TRBD2 matches at 7 bases. The germline V gene has CDR1 MNHNS and CDR2 SASEGT. V dropped 10 bases and J dropped 2; count of bases not matched to a gene: 8. The CDR3 loop spans 13 amino acids. CDR3 sequence: CAIPAGPPYEQYF. The CDR3 DNA is TGTGCCATTCCAGCGGGACCCCCCTACGAGCAGTACTTC.

The chain uses TRBV19 and TRBJ2-5; TRBD2 aligns across 11 bases. Looked up from germline, CDR1 is LNHDA and CDR2 is SQIVND (reference sequence). The CDR3 covers 16 residues. With 4 bases clipped from V and 5 bases from J, the junction kept 9 bases outside the gene matches. For the CDR3, the DNA is TGTGCCAGTAGTACATCTACTAGCGGGAGTCGGGAGACCCAGTACTTC. Its translation: CASSTSTSGSRETQYF.

The chain uses TRBV5-4 and TRBJ2-5, with D possibly TRBD2 on 6 matching bases. Trimming left V 0 bases short and J 3 bases short, with 6 bases between. This CDR3 region has 13 residues. Germline CDR1 SGHNT, CDR2 YYREEE (reference sequence). Written as DNA, the CDR3 is TGTGCCAGCAGCTTGGGCGGGGAAGAGACCCAGTACTTC. Translating it yields CASSLGGEETQYF.

The gene calls are TRBV5-1 and TRBJ2-1; D gene unclear. The ends were cut back, 2 bases at V and 12 bases at J, with 18 bases in the middle. The CDR3 runs to 14 residues. Germline-derived CDR1 and CDR2 are SGHRS and YFSETQ. The CDR3 protein is CASSFGESGSVQFF. The CDR3 nucleotides are TGCGCCAGCAGCTTCGGCGAATCAGGATCGGTGCAGTTCTTC.

This clone was detected only a few times. The chain recombines TRBV30 with TRBJ1-1; D not certain. The CDR3 is 15 amino acids. With 5 bases removed from V and 0 bases from J, the gap between germline ends came to 16 bases. The V gene's germline CDR1 is GTSNPN and CDR2 SVGIG (reference sequence). The CDR3 sequence: CAWRRPAVMNTEAFF. As DNA, the CDR3 is TGTGCCTGGCGAAGACCGGCAGTAATGAACACTGAAGCTTTCTTT.

The J gene is TRBJ1-5, the V gene TRBV6-1; D not resolved. This CDR3 spans 19 amino acids. Germline-derived CDR1 and CDR2 are MNHNS and SASEGT. V was cut by 4 bases and J by 0 bases, with 22 bases left in between. CDR3 nucleotide sequence: TGTGCCAGCAGTGGCTACATCGAAGGAGGATCATATAGCAATCAGCCCCAGCATTTT. It is translated as CASSGYIEGGSYSNQPQHF.

This chain joins TRBV28 and TRBJ2-1, with a weak D call TRBD2 (5 bases). CDR1 and CDR2 (germline): MDHEN, SYDVKM. Trimming removed 7 bases from V and 3 bases from J, with 16 bases in between. This CDR3 has 15 residues. The CDR3 DNA follows: TGTGCCAGCACCACTCCGAACAGCGGCTACAATGAGCAGTTCTTC. This translates into CASTTPNSGYNEQFF.

The V gene is TRBV28, the J gene TRBJ2-1; 9 nucleotides match TRBD2. Germline V gene lookup returns CDR1 MDHEN and CDR2 SYDVKM. The V and J ends lost 2 bases and 4 bases, in that order; junction bases with no gene match: 6. This CDR3 region has 16 residues. CDR3 loop: CASSLGREGPYNEQFF. CDR3 coding DNA: TGTGCCAGCAGTTTAGGGCGGGAGGGCCCTTACAATGAGCAGTTCTTC.

V is TRBV18 and J is TRBJ2-5; D not resolved. The CDR3 spans 14 residues. The ends were cut back, 0 bases at V and 5 bases at J, with 10 bases in the middle. From germline, CDR1 is KGHSH and CDR2 LQKENI. DNA of the CDR3: TGTGCCAGCTCACCACCCTCTTTGGGGGAGACCCAGTACTTC. Its protein product is CASSPPSLGETQYF.

The gene calls are TRBV5-1 and TRBJ1-3, with D tentatively TRBD1 (5 bases). There are 16 residues in the CDR3. With 2 bases removed from V and 0 bases from J, the gap between germline ends came to 12 bases. Germline-derived CDR1 and CDR2 are SGHRS and YFSETQ. For the CDR3, the DNA is TGCGCCAGCAGCTTAGACAGACCCGCCTCTGGAAACACCATATATTTT. Translated, it gives CASSLDRPASGNTIYF.

The chain joins TRBV6-1 to TRBJ2-1; 10 bases are shared with TRBD2. This CDR3 spans 15 amino acids. Trimming cost V 3 bases and J 7 bases; bases outside gene matches: 6. CDR1 and CDR2 from the germline V gene are MNHNS and SASEGT. The CDR3 here is CASSDPGLALNEQFF. The CDR3, as DNA: TGTGCCAGCAGTGATCCGGGACTAGCGCTGAATGAGCAGTTCTTC.